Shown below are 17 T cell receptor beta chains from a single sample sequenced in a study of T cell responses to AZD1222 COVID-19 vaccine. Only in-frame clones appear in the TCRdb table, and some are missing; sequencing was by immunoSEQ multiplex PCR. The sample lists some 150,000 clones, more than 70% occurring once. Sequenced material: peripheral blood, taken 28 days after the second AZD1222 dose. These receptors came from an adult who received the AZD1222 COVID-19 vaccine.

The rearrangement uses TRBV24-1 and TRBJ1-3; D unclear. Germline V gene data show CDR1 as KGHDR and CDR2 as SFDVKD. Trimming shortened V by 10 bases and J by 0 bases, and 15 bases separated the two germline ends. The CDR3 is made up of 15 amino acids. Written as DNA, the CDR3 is TGTGCCACACCGAGGGCCCCGATCTCTGGAAACACCATATATTTT. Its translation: CATPRAPISGNTIYF.

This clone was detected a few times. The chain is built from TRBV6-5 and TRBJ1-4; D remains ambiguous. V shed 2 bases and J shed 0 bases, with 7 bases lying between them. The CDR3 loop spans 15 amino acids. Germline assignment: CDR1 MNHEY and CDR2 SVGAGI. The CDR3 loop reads CASSYATATNEKLFF. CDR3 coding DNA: TGTGCCAGCAGTTACGCGACGGCAACTAATGAAAAACTGTTTTTT.

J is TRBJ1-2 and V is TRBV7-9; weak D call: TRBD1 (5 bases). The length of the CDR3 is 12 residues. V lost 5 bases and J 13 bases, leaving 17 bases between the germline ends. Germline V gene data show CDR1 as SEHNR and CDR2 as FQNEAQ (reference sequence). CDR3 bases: TGTGCCAGCAGCCCCGGGACGGGGTCGTCCACCTTC. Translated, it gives CASSPGTGSSTF.

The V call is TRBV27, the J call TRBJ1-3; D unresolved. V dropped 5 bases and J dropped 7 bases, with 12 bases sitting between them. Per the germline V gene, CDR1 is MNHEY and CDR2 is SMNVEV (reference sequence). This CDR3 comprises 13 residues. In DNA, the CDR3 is TGTGCCAGCAGTCCCGAAGGAGGGAACACCATATATTTT. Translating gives CASSPEGGNTIYF.

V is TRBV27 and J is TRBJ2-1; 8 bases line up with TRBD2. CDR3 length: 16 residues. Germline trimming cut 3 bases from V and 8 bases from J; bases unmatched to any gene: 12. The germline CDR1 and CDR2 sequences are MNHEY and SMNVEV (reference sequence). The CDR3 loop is CASSFPPGLVRDEQFF. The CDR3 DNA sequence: TGTGCCAGCAGTTTTCCCCCGGGACTAGTAAGGGATGAGCAGTTCTTC.

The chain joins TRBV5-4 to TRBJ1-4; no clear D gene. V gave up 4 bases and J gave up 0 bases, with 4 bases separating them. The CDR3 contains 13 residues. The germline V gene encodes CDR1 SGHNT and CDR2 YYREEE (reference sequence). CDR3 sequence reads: CASSATTNEKLFF. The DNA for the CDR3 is TGTGCCAGCAGCGCGACAACTAATGAAAAACTGTTTTTT.

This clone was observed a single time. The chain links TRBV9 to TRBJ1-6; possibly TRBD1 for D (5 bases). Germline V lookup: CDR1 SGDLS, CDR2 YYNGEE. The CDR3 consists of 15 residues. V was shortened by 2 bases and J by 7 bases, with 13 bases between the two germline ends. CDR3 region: CASSVLDSGNSPLHF. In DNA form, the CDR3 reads TGTGCCAGCAGCGTGCTAGACAGTGGAAATTCACCCCTCCACTTT.

CDR3 amino acids: CASSGGDTQYF. CDR3 nucleotides: TGTGCCAGCAGCGGGGGGGATACGCAGTATTTT. This chain connects TRBV9 to TRBJ2-3; D assignment may be TRBD1 or TRBD2 (5 bases each). The CDR3 is 11 residues long. The germline gives CDR1 SGDLS, CDR2 YYNGEE. The V and J ends lost 3 bases and 6 bases respectively, with 5 bases between them.

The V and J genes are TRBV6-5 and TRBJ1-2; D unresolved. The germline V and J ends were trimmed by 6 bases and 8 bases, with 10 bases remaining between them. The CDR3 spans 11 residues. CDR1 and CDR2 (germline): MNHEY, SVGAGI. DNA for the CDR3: TGTGCCAGCAGACGTCTGGACGGCTACACCTTC. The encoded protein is CASRRLDGYTF.

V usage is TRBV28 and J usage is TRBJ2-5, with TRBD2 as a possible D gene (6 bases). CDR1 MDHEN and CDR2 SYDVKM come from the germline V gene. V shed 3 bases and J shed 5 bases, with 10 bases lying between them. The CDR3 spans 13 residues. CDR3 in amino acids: CASSLGGEETQYF. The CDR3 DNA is TGTGCCAGCAGTTTGGGGGGAGAGGAGACCCAGTACTTC.

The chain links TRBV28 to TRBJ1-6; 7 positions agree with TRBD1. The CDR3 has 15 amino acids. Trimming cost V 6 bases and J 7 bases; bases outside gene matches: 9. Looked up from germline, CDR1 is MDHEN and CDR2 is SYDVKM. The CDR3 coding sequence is TGTGCCAGCAGGCCTCCGACAGGGTCCAATTCACCCCTCCACTTT. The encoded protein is CASRPPTGSNSPLHF.

The CDR3 is CASSVAFKTGAYNEQFF. The CDR3 DNA is TGTGCCAGCAGCGTAGCTTTTAAGACAGGAGCCTACAATGAGCAGTTCTTC. The genes are TRBV9 and TRBJ2-1; tentatively, D is TRBD1 (6 bases). The CDR3 covers 17 residues. Germline V gives CDR1 SGDLS, CDR2 YYNGEE. Trimming stripped 0 bases from V and 2 bases from J, with 15 bases between.

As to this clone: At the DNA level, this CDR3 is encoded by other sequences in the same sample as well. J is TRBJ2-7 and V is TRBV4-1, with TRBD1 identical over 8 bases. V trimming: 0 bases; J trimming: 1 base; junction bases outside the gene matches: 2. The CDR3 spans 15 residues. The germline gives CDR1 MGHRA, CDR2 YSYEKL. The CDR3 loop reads CASSQDYRGSYEQYF. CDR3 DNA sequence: TGCGCCAGCAGCCAAGACTACAGGGGGTCCTACGAGCAGTACTTC.

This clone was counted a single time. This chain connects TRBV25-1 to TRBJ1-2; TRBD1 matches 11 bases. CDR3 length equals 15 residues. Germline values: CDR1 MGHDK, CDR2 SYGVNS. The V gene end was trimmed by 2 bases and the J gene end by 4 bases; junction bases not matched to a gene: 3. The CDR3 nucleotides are TGTGCCAGCAGTGAAGGGACAGGGGGACTCTATGGCTACACCTTC. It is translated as CASSEGTGGLYGYTF.

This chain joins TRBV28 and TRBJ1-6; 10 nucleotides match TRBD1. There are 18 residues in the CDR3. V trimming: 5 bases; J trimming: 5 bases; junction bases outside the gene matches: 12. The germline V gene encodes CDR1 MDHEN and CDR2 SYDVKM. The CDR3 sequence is CASSPLLGQGWNNSPLHF. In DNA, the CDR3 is TGTGCCAGCAGTCCGTTGCTGGGACAGGGGTGGAATAATTCACCCCTCCACTTT. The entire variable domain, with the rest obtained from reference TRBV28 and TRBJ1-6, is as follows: DVKVTQSSRYLVKRTGEKVFLECVQDMDHENMFWYRQDPGLGLRLIYFSYDVKMKEKGDIPEGYSVSREKKERFSLILESASTNQTSMYLCASSPLLGQGWNNSPLHFGNGTRLTVT.

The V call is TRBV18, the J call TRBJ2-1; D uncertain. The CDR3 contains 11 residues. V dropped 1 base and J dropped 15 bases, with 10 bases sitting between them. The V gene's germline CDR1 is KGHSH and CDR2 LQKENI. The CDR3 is CASSPREAGFF. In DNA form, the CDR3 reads TGTGCCAGCTCACCACGAGAGGCTGGGTTCTTC.

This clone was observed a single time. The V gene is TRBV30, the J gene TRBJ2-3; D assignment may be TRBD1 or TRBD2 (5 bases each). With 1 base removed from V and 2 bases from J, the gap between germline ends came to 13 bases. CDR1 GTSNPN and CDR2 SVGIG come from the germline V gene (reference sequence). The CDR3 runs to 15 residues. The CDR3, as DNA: TGTGCCTGGAGTGGGATGGGGGTTTCCACAGATACGCAGTATTTT. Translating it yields CAWSGMGVSTDTQYF.